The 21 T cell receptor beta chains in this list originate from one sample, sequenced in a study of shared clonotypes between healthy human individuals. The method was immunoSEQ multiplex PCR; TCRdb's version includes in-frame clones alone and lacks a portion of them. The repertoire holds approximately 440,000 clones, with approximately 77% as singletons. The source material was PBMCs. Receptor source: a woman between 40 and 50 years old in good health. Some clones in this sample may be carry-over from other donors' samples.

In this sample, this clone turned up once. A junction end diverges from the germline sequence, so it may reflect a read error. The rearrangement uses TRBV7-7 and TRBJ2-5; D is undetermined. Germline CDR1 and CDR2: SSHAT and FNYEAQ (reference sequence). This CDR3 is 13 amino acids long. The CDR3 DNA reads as TGTGCTAGCAGCCGGGCCGACCAAGAGACCCAGTACTTC. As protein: CASSRADQETQYF.

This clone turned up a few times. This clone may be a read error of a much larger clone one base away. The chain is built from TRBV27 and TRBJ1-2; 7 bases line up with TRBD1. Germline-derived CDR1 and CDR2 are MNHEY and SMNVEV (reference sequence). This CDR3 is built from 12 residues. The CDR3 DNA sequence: TGTGCCAGTCCGGGACAGAACTATGGCCACACCTTC. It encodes CASPGQNYGHTF.

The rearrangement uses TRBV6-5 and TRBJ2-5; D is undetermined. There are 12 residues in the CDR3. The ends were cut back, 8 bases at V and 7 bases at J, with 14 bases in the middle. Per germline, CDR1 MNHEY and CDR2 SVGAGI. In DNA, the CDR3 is TGTGCCAGCGCCTCCCTCGTGGGGACCCAGTACTTC. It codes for CASASLVGTQYF.

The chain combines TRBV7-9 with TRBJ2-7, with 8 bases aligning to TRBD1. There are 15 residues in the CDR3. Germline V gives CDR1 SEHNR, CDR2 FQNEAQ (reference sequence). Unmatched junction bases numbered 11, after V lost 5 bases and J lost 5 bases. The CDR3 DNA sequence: TGTGCCAGCAGCCTCTTACGCAGGGGGCTGGACGAGCAGTACTTC. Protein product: CASSLLRRGLDEQYF.

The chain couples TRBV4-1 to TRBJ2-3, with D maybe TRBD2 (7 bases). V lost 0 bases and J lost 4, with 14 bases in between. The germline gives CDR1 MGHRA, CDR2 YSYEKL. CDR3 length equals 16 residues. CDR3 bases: TGCGCCAGCAGCCAAGAATGGGGGGGGGCCCCAGATACGCAGTATTTT. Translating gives CASSQEWGGAPDTQYF.

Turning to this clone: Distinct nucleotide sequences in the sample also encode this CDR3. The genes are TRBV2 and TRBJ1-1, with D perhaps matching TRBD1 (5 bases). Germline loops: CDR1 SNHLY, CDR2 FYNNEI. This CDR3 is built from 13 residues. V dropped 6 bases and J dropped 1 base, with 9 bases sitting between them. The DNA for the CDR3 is TGTGCCAGCAGCGGACAAACGAACACTGAAGCTTTCTTT. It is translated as CASSGQTNTEAFF.

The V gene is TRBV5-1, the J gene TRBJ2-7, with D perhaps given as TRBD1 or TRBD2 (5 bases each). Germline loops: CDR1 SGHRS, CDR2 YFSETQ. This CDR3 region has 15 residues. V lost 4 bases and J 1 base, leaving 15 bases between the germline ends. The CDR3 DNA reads TGCGCCAGCAGCCCTGGGACGGTCATATCCTACGAGCAGTACTTC. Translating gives CASSPGTVISYEQYF.

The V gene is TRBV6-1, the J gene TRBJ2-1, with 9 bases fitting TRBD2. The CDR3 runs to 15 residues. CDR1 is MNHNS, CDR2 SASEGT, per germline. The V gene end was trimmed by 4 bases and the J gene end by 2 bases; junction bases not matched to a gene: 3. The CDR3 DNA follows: TGTGCCAGCAGTGGTAGCGGGAGAGCCTACAATGAGCAGTTCTTC. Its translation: CASSGSGRAYNEQFF.

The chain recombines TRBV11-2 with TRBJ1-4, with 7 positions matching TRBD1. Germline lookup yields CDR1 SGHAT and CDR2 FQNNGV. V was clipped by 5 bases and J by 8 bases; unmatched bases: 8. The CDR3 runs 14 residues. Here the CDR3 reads CASSPRGQREKLFF. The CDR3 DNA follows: TGTGCCAGCAGCCCCCGGGGACAGAGGGAAAAACTGTTTTTT.

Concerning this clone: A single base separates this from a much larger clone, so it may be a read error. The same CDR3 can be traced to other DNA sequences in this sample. This CDR3 reads CASGVGTGDTGELFF. Written as DNA, the CDR3 is TGTGCCAGCGGGGTCGGGACAGGGGACACCGGGGAGCTGTTCTTT. This chain links TRBV6-4 with TRBJ2-2; 10 bases align to TRBD1. This CDR3 region has 15 residues. Germline values: CDR1 MRHNA, CDR2 SNTAGT.

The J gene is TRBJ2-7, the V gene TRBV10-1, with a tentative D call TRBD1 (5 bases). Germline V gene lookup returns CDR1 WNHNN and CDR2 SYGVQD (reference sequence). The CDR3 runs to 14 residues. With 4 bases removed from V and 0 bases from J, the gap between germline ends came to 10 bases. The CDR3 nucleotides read TGCGCCAGCAGTGTATCTGGACACTCCTACGAGCAGTACTTC. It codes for CASSVSGHSYEQYF.

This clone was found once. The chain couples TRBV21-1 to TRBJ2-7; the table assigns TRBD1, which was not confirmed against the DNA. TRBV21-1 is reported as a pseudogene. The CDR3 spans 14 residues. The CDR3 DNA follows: TGTGCCAGCAGCAAGGGGGACAGGGGACACGAGCAGTACTTC. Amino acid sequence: CASSKGDRGHEQYF.

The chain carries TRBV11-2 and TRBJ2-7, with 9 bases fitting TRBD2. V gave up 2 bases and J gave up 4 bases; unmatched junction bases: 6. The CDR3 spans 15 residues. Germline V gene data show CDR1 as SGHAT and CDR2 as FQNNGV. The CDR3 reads CASSLSLAGVYEQYF. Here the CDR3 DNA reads TGTGCCAGCAGCTTATCATTAGCGGGGGTTTACGAGCAGTACTTC.

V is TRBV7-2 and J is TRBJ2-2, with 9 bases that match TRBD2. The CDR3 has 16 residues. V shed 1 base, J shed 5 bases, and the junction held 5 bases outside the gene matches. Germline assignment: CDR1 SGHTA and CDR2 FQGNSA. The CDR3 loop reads CASSLVGTSKTGELFF. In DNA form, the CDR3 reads TGTGCCAGCAGCTTAGTTGGGACTAGCAAAACCGGGGAGCTGTTTTTT.

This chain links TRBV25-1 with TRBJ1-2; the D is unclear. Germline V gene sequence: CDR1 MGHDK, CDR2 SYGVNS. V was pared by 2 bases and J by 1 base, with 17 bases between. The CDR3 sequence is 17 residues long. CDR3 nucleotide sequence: TGTGCCAGCAGTGAAGGCGGTTGGCAGCCGAATAACTATGGCTACACCTTC. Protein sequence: CASSEGGWQPNNYGYTF.

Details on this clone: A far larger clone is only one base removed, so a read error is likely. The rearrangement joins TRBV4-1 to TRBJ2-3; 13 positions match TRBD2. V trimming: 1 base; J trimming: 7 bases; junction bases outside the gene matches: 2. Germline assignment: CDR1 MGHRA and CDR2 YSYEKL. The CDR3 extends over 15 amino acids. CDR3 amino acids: CASSQGTSGRNTQYF. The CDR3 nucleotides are TGCGCCAGCAGCCAAGGGACTAGCGGGAGAAATACGCAGTATTTT.

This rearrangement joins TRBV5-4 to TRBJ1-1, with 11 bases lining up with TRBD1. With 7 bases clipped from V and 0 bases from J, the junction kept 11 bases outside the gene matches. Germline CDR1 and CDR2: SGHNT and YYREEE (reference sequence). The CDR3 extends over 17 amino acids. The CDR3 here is CASGPKDRGRMNTEAFF. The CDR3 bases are TGTGCCAGCGGCCCCAAGGACAGGGGGCGGATGAACACTGAAGCTTTCTTT. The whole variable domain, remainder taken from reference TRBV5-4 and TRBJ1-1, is ETGVTQSPTHLIKTRGQQVTLRCSSQSGHNTVSWYQQALGQGPQFIFQYYREEENGRGNFPPRFSGLQFPNYSSELNVNALELDDSALYLCASGPKDRGRMNTEAFFGQGTRLTVV.

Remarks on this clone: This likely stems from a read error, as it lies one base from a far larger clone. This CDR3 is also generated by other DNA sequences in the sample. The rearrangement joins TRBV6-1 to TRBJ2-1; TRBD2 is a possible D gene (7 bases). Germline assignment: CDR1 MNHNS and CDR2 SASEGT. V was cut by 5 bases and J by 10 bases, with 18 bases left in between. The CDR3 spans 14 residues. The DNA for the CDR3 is TGTGCCAGCAGTACCACTACATCGGGGGGCGAGCAGTTCTTC. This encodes CASSTTTSGGEQFF.

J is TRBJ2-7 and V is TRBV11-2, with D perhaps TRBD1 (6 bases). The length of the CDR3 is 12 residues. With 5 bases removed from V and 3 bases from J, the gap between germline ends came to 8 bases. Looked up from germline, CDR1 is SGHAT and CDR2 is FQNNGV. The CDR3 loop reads CASSLRGYEQYF. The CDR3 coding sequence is TGTGCCAGCAGCCTCAGGGGCTACGAGCAGTACTTC.

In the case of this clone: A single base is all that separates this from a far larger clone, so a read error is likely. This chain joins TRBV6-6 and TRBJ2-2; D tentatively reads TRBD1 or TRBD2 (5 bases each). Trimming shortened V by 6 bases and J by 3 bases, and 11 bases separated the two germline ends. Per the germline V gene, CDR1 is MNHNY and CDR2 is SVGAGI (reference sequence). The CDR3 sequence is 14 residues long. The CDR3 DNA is TGTGCCAGCAGGCCAGGGACGGACACCGGGGAGCTGTTTTTT. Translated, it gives CASRPGTDTGELFF.

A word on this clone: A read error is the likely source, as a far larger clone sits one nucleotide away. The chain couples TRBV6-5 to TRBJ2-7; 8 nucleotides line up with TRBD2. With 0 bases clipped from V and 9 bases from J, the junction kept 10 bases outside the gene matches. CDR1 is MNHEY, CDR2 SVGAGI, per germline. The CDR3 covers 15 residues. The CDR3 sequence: CASSYSAGGSDGQYF. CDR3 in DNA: TGTGCCAGCAGTTACTCTGCGGGAGGTTCGGACGGGCAGTACTTC.